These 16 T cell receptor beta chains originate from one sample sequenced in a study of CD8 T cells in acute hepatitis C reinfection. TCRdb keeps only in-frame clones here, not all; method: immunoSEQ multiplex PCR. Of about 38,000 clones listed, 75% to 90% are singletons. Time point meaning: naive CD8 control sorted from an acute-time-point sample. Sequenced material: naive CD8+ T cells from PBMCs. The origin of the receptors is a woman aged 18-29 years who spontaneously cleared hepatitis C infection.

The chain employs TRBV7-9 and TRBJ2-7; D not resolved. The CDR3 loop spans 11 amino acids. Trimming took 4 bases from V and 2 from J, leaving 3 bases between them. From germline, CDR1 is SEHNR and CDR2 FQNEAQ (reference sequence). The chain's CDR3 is CASSSTYEQYF. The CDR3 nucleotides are TGTGCCAGCAGCTCAACCTACGAGCAGTACTTC.

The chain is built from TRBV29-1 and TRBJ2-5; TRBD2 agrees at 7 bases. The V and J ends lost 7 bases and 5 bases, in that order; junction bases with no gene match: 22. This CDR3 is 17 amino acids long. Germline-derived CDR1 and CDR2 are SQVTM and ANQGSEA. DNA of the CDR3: TGCAGCGCCGCAATCGGCTCAGGGCGGGAGCTGATCGAGACCCAGTACTTC. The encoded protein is CSAAIGSGRELIETQYF.

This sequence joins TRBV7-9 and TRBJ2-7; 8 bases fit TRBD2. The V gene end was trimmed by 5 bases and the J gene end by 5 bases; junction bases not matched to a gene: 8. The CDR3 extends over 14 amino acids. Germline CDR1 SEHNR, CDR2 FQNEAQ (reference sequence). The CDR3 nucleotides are TGTGCCAGCAGCGCTACGGGAGGGCCTAACGAGCAGTACTTC. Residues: CASSATGGPNEQYF.

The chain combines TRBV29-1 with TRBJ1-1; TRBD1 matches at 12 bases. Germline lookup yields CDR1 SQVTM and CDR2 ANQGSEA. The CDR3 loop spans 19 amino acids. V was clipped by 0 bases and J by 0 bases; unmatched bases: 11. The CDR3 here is CSVEDLGAGTGGMNTEAFF. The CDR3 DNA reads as TGCAGCGTTGAAGATCTTGGGGCAGGGACAGGGGGCATGAACACTGAAGCTTTCTTT. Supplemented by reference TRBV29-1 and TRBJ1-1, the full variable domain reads SAVISQKPSRDICQRGTSLTIQCQVDSQVTMMFWYRQQPGQSLTLIATANQGSEATYESGFVIDKFPISRPNLTFSTLTVSNMSPEDSSIYLCSVEDLGAGTGGMNTEAFFGQGTRLTVV.

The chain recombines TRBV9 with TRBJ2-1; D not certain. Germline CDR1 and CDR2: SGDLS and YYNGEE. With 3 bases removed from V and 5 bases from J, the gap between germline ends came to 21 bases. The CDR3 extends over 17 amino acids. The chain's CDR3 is CASSDVYILGKNNEQFF. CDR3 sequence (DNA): TGTGCCAGCAGCGACGTTTACATACTTGGCAAAAACAATGAGCAGTTCTTC. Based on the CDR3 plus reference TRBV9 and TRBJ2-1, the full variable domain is DSGVTQTPKHLITATGQRVTLRCSPRSGDLSVYWYQQSLDQGLQFLIQYYNGEERAKGNILERFSAQQFPDLHSELNLSSLELGDSALYFCASSDVYILGKNNEQFFGPGTRLTVL.

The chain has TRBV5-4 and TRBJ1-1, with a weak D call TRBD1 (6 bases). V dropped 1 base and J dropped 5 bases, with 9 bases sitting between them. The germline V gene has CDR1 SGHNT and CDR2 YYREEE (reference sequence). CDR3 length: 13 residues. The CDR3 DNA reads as TGTGCCAGCAGCTTGTCAGGGGTTACTGAAGCTTTCTTT. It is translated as CASSLSGVTEAFF.

CDR3 amino acids: CASSPTIRDQGEQFF. CDR3 bases: TGTGCCAGCAGCCCTACAATCCGGGATCAGGGTGAGCAGTTCTTC. The chain recombines TRBV7-3 with TRBJ2-1; D might be TRBD1 or TRBD2, each matching 5 bases. Germline V CDR1 and CDR2: SGHTA, FQGTGA. The V end was cut by 5 bases, the J end by 9 bases, with 20 bases between. There are 15 residues in the CDR3.

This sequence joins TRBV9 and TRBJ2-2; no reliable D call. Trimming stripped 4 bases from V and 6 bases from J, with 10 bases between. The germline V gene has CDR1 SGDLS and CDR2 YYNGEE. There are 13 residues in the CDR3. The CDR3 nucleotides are TGTGCCAGCAGCCAAACTACTTCCGGGGAGCTGTTTTTT. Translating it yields CASSQTTSGELFF. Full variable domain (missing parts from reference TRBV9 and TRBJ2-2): DSGVTQTPKHLITATGQRVTLRCSPRSGDLSVYWYQQSLDQGLQFLIQYYNGEERAKGNILERFSAQQFPDLHSELNLSSLELGDSALYFCASSQTTSGELFFGEGSRLTVL.

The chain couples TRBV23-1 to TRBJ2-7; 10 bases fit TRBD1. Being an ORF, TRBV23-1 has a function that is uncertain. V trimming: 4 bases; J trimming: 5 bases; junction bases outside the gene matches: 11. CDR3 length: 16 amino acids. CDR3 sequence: CASSRFSGQGIHEQYF. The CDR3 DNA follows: TGCGCCAGCAGTCGATTCTCGGGACAGGGGATTCACGAGCAGTACTTC.

This CDR3 is CAIQPKMTDTQYF. CDR3 coding DNA: TGTGCTATTCAACCTAAAATGACAGATACGCAGTATTTT. The chain links TRBV12-5 to TRBJ2-3; unclear D gene. V was pared by 10 bases and J by 3 bases, with 14 bases between. Per the germline V gene, CDR1 is LGHNT and CDR2 is FRNRAP. CDR3 length equals 13 residues. Supplemented by reference TRBV12-5 and TRBJ2-3, the full variable domain reads DARVTQTPRHKVTEMGQEVTMRCQPILGHNTVFWYRQTMMQGLELLAYFRNRAPLDDSGMPKDRFSAEMPDATLATLKIQPSEPRDSAVYFCAIQPKMTDTQYFGPGTRLTVL.

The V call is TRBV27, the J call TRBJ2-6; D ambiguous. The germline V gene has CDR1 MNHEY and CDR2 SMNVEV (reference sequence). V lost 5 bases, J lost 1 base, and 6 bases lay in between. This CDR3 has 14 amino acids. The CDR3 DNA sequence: TGTGCCAGCAGTCCAGGTTCTGGGGCCAACGTCCTGACTTTC. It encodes CASSPGSGANVLTF.

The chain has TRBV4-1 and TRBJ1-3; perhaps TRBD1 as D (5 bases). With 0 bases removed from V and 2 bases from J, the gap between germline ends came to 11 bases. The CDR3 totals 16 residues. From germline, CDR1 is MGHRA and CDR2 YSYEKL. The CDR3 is CASSQEDTAAGNTIYF. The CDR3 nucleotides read TGCGCCAGCAGCCAAGAGGACACGGCCGCTGGAAACACCATATATTTT.

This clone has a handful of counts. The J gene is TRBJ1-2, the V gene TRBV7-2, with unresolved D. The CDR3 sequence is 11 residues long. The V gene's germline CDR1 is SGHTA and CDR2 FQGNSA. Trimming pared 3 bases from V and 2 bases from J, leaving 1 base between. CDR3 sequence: CASSFNYGYTF. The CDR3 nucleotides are TGTGCCAGCAGCTTCAACTATGGCTACACCTTC. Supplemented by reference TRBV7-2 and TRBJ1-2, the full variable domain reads GAGVSQSPSNKVTEKGKDVELRCDPISGHTALYWYRQSLGQGLEFLIYFQGNSAPDKSGLPSDRFSAERTGGSVSTLTIQRTQQEDSAVYLCASSFNYGYTFGSGTRLTVV.

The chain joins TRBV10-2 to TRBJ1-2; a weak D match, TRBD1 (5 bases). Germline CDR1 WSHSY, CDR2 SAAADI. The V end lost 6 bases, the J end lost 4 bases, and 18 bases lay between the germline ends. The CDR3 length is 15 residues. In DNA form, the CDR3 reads TGCGCCAGCAGCCTTGGGGGTAGCTCGACCTATGGCTACACCTTC. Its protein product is CASSLGGSSTYGYTF.

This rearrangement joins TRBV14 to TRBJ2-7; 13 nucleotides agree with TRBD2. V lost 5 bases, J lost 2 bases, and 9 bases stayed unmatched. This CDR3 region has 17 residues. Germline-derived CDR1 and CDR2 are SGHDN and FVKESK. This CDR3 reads CASSEIRTSGSPYEQYF. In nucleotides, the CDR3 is TGTGCCAGCAGCGAGATTAGGACTAGCGGGAGCCCCTACGAGCAGTACTTC.

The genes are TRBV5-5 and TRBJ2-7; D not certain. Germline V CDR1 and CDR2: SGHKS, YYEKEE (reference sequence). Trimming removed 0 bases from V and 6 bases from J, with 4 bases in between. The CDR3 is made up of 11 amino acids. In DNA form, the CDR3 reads TGTGCCAGCAGCTTGGTGGGCGAGCAGTACTTC. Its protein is CASSLVGEQYF.